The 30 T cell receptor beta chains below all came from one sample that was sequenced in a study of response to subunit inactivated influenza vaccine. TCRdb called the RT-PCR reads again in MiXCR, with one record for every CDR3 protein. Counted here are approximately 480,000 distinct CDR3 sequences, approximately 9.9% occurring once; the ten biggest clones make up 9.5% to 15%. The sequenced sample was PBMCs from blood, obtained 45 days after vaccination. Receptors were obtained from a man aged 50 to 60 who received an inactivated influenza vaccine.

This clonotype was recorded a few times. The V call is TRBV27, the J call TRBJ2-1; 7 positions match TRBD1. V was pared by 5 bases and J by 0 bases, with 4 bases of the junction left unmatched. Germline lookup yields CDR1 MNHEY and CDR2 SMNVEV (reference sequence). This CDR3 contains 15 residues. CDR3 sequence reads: CASSVGQSSYNEQFF. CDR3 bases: TGTGCCAGCAGTGTGGGACAGAGCTCCTACAATGAGCAGTTCTTC.

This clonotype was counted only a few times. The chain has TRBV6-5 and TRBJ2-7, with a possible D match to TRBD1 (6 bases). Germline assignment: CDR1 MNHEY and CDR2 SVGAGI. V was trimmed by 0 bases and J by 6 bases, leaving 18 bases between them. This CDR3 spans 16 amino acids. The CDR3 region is CASSYSKGGWVREQYF. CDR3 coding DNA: TGTGCCAGCAGTTACTCTAAAGGGGGTTGGGTACGCGAGCAGTACTTC.

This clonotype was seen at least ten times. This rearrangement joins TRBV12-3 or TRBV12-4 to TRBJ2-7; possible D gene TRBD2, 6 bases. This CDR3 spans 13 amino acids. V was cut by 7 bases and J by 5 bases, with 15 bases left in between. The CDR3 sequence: CASTSEGRNEQYF. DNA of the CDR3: TGTGCCAGCACCTCGGAGGGGCGGAACGAGCAGTACTTC.

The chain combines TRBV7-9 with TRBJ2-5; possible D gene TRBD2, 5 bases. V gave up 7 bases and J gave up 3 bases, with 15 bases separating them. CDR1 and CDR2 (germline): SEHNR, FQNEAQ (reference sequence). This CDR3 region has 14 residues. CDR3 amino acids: CASTFLSGKETQYF. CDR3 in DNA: TGTGCCAGCACCTTCCTCTCGGGGAAAGAGACCCAGTACTTC.

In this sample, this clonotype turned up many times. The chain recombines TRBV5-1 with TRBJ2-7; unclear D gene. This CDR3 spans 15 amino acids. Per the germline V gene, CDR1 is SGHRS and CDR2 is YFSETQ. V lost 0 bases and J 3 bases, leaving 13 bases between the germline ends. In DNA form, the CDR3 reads TGCGCCAGCAGCTTGGCTGATCGGGTATACTACGAGCAGTACTTC. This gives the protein CASSLADRVYYEQYF.

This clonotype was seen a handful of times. The DNA for the CDR3 is TGTGCCAGCAGCTTACGTTTCGTGAGGGGGCCGGGAAACTATGGCTACACCTTC. Translated: CASSLRFVRGPGNYGYTF. This chain connects TRBV7-8 to TRBJ1-2; 7 bases fit TRBD1. Germline trimming cut 2 bases from V and 2 bases from J; bases unmatched to any gene: 14. The germline CDR1 and CDR2 sequences are SGHVS and FQNEAQ. This CDR3 spans 18 amino acids.

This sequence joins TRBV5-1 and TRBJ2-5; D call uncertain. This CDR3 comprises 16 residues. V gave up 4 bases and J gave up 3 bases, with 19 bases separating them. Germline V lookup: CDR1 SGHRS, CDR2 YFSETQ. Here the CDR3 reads CASSQIRRLPKETQYF. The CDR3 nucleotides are TGCGCCAGCAGCCAAATTCGACGGTTACCCAAAGAGACCCAGTACTTC.

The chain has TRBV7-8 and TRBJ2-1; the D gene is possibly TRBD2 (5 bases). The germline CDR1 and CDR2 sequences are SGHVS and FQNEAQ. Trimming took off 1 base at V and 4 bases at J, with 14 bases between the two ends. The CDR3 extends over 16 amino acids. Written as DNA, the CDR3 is TGTGCCAGCAGCTTAGAGGAAGCGGTGCCATACAATGAGCAGTTCTTC. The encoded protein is CASSLEEAVPYNEQFF.

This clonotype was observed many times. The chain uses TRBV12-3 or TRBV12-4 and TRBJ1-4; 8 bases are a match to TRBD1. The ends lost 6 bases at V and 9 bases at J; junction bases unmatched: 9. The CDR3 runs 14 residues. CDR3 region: CASSWQGAQKKLFF. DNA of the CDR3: TGTGCCAGCAGCTGGCAGGGGGCGCAAAAAAAACTGTTTTTT.

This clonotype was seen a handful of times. CDR3 DNA sequence: TGTGCCAGCAGTTTATCTACAGGGTACACTGAAGCTTTCTTT. Translated, it gives CASSLSTGYTEAFF. The rearrangement links TRBV27 to TRBJ1-1; D possibly corresponds to TRBD1 (6 bases). V was shortened by 0 bases and J by 3 bases, with 8 bases between the two germline ends. Germline V gives CDR1 MNHEY, CDR2 SMNVEV (reference sequence). The CDR3 has 14 amino acids.

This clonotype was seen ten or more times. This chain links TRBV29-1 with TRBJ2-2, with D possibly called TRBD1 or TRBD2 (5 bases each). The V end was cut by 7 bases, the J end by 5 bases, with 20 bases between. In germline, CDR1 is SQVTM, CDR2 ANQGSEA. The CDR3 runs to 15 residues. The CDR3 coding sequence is TGCAGCGCTATTAATAGGGGAGTCGGTACCGGGGAGCTGTTTTTT. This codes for CSAINRGVGTGELFF.

The CDR3 nucleotides are TGTGCCAGCAGCTTAAGAGGGGGGAGGGAGCACAGAAGCTACAATGAGCAGTTCTTC. It is translated as CASSLRGGREHRSYNEQFF. The chain is built from TRBV11-2 and TRBJ2-1; possible D gene TRBD2, 7 bases. The V gene lost 2 bases and the J gene lost 3 bases, with 23 bases spanning the gap. The CDR3 consists of 19 residues. Germline V gene lookup returns CDR1 SGHAT and CDR2 FQNNGV. Complete variable domain (other parts from reference TRBV11-2 and TRBJ2-1): EAGVAQSPRYKIIEKRQSVAFWCNPISGHATLYWYQQILGQGPKLLIQFQNNGVVDDSQLPKDRFSAERLKGVDSTLKIQPAKLEDSAVYLCASSLRGGREHRSYNEQFFGPGTRLTVL.

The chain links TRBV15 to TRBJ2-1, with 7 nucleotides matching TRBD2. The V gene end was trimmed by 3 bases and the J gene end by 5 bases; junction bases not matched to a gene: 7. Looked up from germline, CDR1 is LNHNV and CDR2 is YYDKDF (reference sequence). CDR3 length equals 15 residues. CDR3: CATSRSGRVDNEQFF. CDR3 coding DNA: TGTGCCACCAGCAGGTCGGGGAGGGTCGACAATGAGCAGTTCTTC.

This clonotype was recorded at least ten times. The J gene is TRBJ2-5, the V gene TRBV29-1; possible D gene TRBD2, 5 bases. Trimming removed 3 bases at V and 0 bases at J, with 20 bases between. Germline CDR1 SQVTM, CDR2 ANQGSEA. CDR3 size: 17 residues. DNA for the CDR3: TGCAGCGTTGATACCTGGGCCAGCGGAGCGTACCAAGAGACCCAGTACTTC. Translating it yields CSVDTWASGAYQETQYF.

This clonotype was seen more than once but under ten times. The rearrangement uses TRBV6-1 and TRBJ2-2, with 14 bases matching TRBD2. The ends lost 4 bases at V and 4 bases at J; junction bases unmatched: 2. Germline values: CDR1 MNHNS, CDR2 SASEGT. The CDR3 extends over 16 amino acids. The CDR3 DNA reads TGTGCCAGCAGTGGGACTAGCGGGAGGCTCACCGGGGAGCTGTTTTTT. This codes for CASSGTSGRLTGELFF.

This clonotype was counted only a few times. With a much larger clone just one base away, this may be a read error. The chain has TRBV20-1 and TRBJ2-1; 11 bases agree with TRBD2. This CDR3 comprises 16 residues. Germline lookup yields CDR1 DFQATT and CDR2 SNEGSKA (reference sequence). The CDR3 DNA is TGCTGTGCTAGAGATCTAGGGCGGCTAGCGGGGGGTGAGCAGTTCTTC. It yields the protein CCARDLGRLAGGEQFF.

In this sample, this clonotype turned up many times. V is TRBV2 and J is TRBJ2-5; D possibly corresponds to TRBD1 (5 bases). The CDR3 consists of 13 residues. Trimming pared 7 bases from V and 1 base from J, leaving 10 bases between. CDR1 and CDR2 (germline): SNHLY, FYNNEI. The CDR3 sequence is CASKPDSQETQYF. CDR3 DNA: TGTGCCAGCAAGCCCGACAGCCAAGAGACCCAGTACTTC.

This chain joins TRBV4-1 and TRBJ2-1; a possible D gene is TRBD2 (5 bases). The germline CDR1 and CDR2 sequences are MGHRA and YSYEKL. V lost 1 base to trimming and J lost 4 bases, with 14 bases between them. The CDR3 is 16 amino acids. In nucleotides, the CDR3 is TGCGCCAGCAGCCAAGTAGCGTCGGAGGCATACAATGAGCAGTTCTTC. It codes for CASSQVASEAYNEQFF.

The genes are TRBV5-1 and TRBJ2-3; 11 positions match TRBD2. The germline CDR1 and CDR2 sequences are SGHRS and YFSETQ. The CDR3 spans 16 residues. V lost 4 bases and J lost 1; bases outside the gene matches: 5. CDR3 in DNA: TGCGCCAGCAGCCTACTGACTAGCGGGGGCACAGATACGCAGTATTTT. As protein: CASSLLTSGGTDTQYF.

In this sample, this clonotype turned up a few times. CDR3 sequence (DNA): TGCAGTGCTAGAGAGGGGGGCCCGGGGCCCCAGCATTTT. Its protein is CSAREGGPGPQHF. This chain links TRBV20-1 with TRBJ1-5, with D perhaps TRBD1 (6 bases). CDR1 and CDR2 from the germline V gene are DFQATT and SNEGSKA (reference sequence). This CDR3 contains 13 residues. Trimming left V 0 bases short and J 9 bases short, with 12 bases between.

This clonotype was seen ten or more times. The CDR3 DNA reads TGTGCCAGCAGTTACTCATCCCGGGGCACCCACGGTGAGCAGTACTTC. Its protein product is CASSYSSRGTHGEQYF. The chain employs TRBV6-2 or TRBV6-3 and TRBJ2-7; TRBD1 or TRBD2 may be the D gene (5 bases each). V was trimmed by 0 bases and J by 7 bases, leaving 19 bases between them. CDR3 length: 16 residues. The germline gives CDR1 MNHEY, CDR2 SVGEGT.

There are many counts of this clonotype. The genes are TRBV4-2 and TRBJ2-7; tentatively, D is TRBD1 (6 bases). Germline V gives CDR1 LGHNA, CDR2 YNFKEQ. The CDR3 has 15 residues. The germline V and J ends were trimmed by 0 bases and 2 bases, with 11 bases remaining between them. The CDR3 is CASSQEPRDTYEQYF. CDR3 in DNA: TGTGCCAGCAGCCAAGAGCCAAGGGACACCTACGAGCAGTACTTC.

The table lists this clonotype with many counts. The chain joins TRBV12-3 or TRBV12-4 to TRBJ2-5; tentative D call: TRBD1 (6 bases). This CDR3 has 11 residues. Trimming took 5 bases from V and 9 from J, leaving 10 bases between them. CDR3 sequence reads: CASSNRVAQYF. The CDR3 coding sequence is TGTGCCAGCAGTAACAGGGTAGCCCAGTACTTC.

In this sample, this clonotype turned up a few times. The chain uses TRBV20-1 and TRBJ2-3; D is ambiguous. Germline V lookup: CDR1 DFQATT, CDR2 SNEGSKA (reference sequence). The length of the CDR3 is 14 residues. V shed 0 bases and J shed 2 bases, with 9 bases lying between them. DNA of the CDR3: TGCAGTGCTAGAGACTCATCGCTCACAGATACGCAGTATTTT. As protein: CSARDSSLTDTQYF.

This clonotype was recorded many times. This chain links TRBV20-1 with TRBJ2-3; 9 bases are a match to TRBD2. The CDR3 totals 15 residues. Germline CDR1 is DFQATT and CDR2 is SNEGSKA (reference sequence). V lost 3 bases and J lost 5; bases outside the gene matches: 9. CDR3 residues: CSASSRRGGLDTQYF. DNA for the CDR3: TGCAGTGCTAGTTCGAGGCGGGGGGGCCTAGATACGCAGTATTTT.

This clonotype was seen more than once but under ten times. The chain's CDR3 is CASSRLRLASTDTQYF. The DNA for the CDR3 is TGTGCCAGCAGCCGACTGAGACTAGCTAGCACAGATACGCAGTATTTT. The chain joins TRBV11-2 to TRBJ2-3, with TRBD2 matching over 7 bases. Germline trimming cut 5 bases from V and 0 bases from J; bases unmatched to any gene: 8. The CDR3 totals 16 residues. CDR1 SGHAT and CDR2 FQNNGV come from the germline V gene.

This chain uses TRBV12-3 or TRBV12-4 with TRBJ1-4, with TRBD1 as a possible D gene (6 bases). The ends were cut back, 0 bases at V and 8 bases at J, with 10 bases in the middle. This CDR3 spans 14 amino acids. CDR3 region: CASSLAGAREKLFF. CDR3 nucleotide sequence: TGTGCCAGCAGTTTAGCGGGGGCACGGGAAAAACTGTTTTTT.

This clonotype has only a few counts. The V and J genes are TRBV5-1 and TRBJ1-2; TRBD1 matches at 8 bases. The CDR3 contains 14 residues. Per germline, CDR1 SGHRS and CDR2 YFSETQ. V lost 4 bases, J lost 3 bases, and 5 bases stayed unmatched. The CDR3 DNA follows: TGCGCCAGCAGCCCACAGGGGGACGACTATGGCTACACCTTC. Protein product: CASSPQGDDYGYTF. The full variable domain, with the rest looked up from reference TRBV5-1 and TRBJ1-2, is KAGVTQTPRYLIKTRGQQVTLSCSPISGHRSVSWYQQTPGQGLQFLFEYFSETQRNKGNFPGRFSGRQFSNSRSEMNVSTLELGDSALYLCASSPQGDDYGYTFGSGTRLTVV.

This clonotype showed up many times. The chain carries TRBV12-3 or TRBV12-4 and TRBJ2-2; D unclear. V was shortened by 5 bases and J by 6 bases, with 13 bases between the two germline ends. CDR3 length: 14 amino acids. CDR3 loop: CASSQSEVSGELFF. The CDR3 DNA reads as TGTGCCAGCAGTCAGTCGGAAGTCTCCGGGGAGCTGTTTTTT.

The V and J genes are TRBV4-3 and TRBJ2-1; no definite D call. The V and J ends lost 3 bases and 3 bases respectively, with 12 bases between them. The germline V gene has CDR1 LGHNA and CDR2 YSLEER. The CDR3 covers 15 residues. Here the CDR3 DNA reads TGCGCCAGCAGCCACGCCTTGGTGAGCTACAATGAGCAGTTCTTC. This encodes CASSHALVSYNEQFF.